These T cell receptor beta chains were read from a single sample in a study of cytomegalovirus exposure and HLA in healthy donors. The repertoire was sequenced with immunoSEQ multiplex PCR; TCRdb's copy has only in-frame clones and lacks some. The table lists 150,000 to 200,000 clones, approximately 80% of them singletons, with about 5.6% in the top ten. The source material was PBMCs. Receptor source: a woman in her 30s in good health and CMV-seropositive. The CDR3 runs from the conserved cysteine through the conserved F or W. Some rows have no size entry. The others give once, few or many, or a class for an expanded clone.

V gene	clone size	J gene	CDR3 protein
TRBV25-1	once	TRBJ1-2	CASSPLHRANYGYTF
TRBV7-8	.	TRBJ2-5	CASSLAGREETQYF
TRBV21-1	.	TRBJ1-1	CASSDKEAFF
TRBV28	.	TRBJ1-2	CASRRTGGGGYTF
TRBV7-7	.	TRBJ2-5	CASSWTDKMRETQYF
TRBV7-9	.	TRBJ1-4	CASSLIDRAKEKLFF
TRBV28	.	TRBJ2-1	CASSFPTGTSGRLYEQFF
TRBV6-5	few	TRBJ1-2	CASSSSSPPRGYTF
TRBV6-6	.	TRBJ1-2	CASSPTGPYGYTF
TRBV10-3	.	TRBJ1-2	CAISAGGYDGYTF
TRBV25-1	.	TRBJ1-2	CASSETDRVLDGYTF
TRBV7-8	.	TRBJ1-4	CASSQTGSSPLKLFF
TRBV19	.	TRBJ2-7	CASNTQGITPYEQYF
TRBV5-4	.	TRBJ2-1	CASSSDRGEMREQFF
TRBV7-6	.	TRBJ2-6	CASSFDRASNVLTF
TRBV6-6	few	TRBJ2-2	CASSPSFTGELFF
TRBV7-8	.	TRBJ2-2	CASSRSSRGNTGELFF
TRBV2	.	TRBJ1-1	CASSEGQSFGNTEAFF
TRBV6-5	.	TRBJ1-2	CASSYSARFNYGYTF
TRBV5-1	once	TRBJ1-2	CASSLGLTARDGYTF
TRBV5-4	.	TRBJ2-2	CASSLQWGVNTGELFF
TRBV5-1	once	TRBJ2-7	CASSLRNPGTYEQYF
TRBV6-5	.	TRBJ2-3	CASRIGGTDTQYF
TRBV5-4	.	TRBJ2-7	CASSLGSVAYEQYF
TRBV7-2	.	.	CASSMGLGAYEQYF
TRBV4-1	.	TRBJ1-1	CASGGTGNEAFF
TRBV15	.	TRBJ2-7	CATSRDLEGAREQYF
TRBV2	.	TRBJ2-7	CASIVKQGIHEQYF
TRBV27	.	TRBJ1-2	CASSLQGRSYGYTF
TRBV27	.	TRBJ2-1	CASSRGTAKLNNEQFF
TRBV19	.	TRBJ2-1	CASTPAGGTNEQFF
TRBV13	.	TRBJ2-1	CASSGGQLYNEQFF
TRBV6-5	.	TRBJ1-5	CASSSRGQRNQPQHF
TRBV12-5	.	TRBJ2-3	CASGWGGDTQYF
TRBV7-9	.	TRBJ1-1	CASSLGEGVVEAFF
TRBV27	.	TRBJ2-3	CATKTTQLAGTLTDTQYF
TRBV6-6	few	TRBJ2-7	CASRGDYEQYF
TRBV9	.	TRBJ2-2	CASSVAGAGGNTGELFF
TRBV7-3	.	TRBJ2-7	CASRTTGGSGEQYF
TRBV11-2	.	TRBJ2-3	CASSSIATGTDTQYF
TRBV28	.	TRBJ1-3	CATQAGDGNTIYF
TRBV10-3	.	TRBJ1-1	CAISPQGLNTEAFF
TRBV6-5	.	TRBJ2-1	CASSPTVSYNEQFF
TRBV6-5	.	TRBJ1-2	CASLRGQGGGYTF
TRBV14	.	TRBJ1-1	CASSRDYDTEAFF
TRBV5-4	.	TRBJ1-1	CASRRGQDTEAFF
TRBV7-3	.	TRBJ2-3	CASSFYKRGVTDTQYF
TRBV9	.	TRBJ2-7	CASSVGGGFGEQYF
TRBV6-5	.	TRBJ1-2	CASRKQGLSAAF
TRBV29-1	.	TRBJ2-3	CSVASGFTDTQYF
TRBV7-9	.	TRBJ2-1	CASSFPGLAHNEQFF
TRBV28	.	TRBJ2-5	CASSSDNRNQETQYF
TRBV6-6	few	TRBJ2-3	CASSIGGFTTDTQYF
TRBV4-1	.	TRBJ2-2	CASSQDLGTGELFF
TRBV6-5	.	TRBJ1-1	CASSYEGTDLDTEAFF